The T cell receptor (beta chain) described here comes from a study of CD8+ T cells in alopecia areata. Documented treatment: oral pan-JAK inhibitor, 5-10 mg twice daily. Germline V lookup: CDR1 SEHNR, CDR2 FQNEAQ (reference sequence). This CDR3 region has 15 residues. V was cut by 5 bases and J by 0 bases, with 13 bases left in between. Sequencing used cDNA as its template, made by extracting RNA and reverse transcribing it. Profiling relied on immunoSEQ multiplex PCR, and the TCRdb table lists in-frame clones only, not all of them. The table includes 110,000 or so clones, approximately 55% detected once.

The specimen was CD4+ T cells sorted from blood, collected at week 24, from a patient treated with tofacitinib. This receptor was identified in a human donor with alopecia areata. The chain couples TRBV7-9 to TRBJ1-1; a possible D gene is TRBD1 (5 bases). For the CDR3, the DNA is TGTGCCAGCAGCCCCCAGGGAACTATGAACACTGAAGCTTTCTTT. Translation: CASSPQGTMNTEAFF.